What follows are 5 T cell receptor beta chains derived from one specimen sequenced in a study of shared clonotypes between healthy human individuals. Clones were read by immunoSEQ multiplex PCR, and TCRdb kept only the in-frame ones, dropping some. Counted here are about 1 million clones, 65% to 80% occurring once; the ten biggest clones make up 1.4%. The source material was memory CD4+ T cells sorted from blood. Noted subset: CD45RA-negative fraction. The receptors come from a man aged 18-30 years in good health.

The chain links TRBV14 to TRBJ2-7; 7 nucleotides agree with TRBD2. Germline assignment: CDR1 SGHDN and CDR2 FVKESK. There are 13 residues in the CDR3. Losses at the gene ends were 3 bases for V and 7 bases for J; bases not matched to a gene: 6. The CDR3 is CASSQTGGREQYF. The CDR3 bases are TGTGCCAGCAGCCAGACGGGAGGACGGGAGCAGTACTTC.

This clone appeared once. The chain recombines TRBV9 with TRBJ2-3; possibly TRBD1 for D (5 bases). The CDR3 has 15 residues. Trimming removed 0 bases from V and 5 bases from J, with 13 bases in between. The germline V gene encodes CDR1 SGDLS and CDR2 YYNGEE. DNA of the CDR3: TGTGCCAGCAGCGTAGGAAAGGGGAAAAGAGATACGCAGTATTTT. Translating gives CASSVGKGKRDTQYF.

For this clone: Given a far larger clone just one base away, this is likely a sequencing read error. The chain has TRBV30 and TRBJ1-1, with D uncertain. The germline CDR1 and CDR2 sequences are GTSNPN and SVGIG (reference sequence). The CDR3 runs to 12 residues. With 2 bases removed from V and 0 bases from J, the gap between germline ends came to 4 bases. CDR3 in DNA: TGTGCCTGGAGTAGGCTGAACACTGAAGCTTTCTTT. Amino acid sequence: CAWSRLNTEAFF.

The chain is built from TRBV5-4 and TRBJ1-4; TRBD1 is a possible D gene (6 bases). The CDR3 has 17 amino acids. In germline, CDR1 is SGHNT, CDR2 YYREEE (reference sequence). The germline V and J ends were trimmed by 5 bases and 3 bases, with 20 bases remaining between them. CDR3 in amino acids: CASSSQTTGWANEKLFF. CDR3 DNA: TGTGCCAGCAGTTCCCAAACCACAGGGTGGGCTAATGAAAAACTGTTTTTT.

This chain joins TRBV19 and TRBJ2-5; a possible D gene is TRBD2 (6 bases). V was trimmed by 2 bases and J by 1 base, leaving 11 bases between them. CDR3 length equals 15 residues. CDR1 and CDR2 (germline): LNHDA, SQIVND (reference sequence). Here the CDR3 reads CASSIWGTAQETQYF. Here the CDR3 DNA reads TGTGCCAGTAGTATATGGGGGACTGCCCAAGAGACCCAGTACTTC.